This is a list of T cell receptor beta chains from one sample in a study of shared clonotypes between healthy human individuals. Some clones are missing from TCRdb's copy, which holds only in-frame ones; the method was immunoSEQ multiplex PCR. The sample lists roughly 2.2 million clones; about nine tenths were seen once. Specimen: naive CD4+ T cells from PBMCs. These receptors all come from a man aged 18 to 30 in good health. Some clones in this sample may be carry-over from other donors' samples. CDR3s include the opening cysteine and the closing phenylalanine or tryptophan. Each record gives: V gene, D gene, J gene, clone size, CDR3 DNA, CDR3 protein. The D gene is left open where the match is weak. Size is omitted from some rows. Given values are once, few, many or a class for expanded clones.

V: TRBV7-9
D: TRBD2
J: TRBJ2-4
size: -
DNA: TGTGCCAGCAGCCAGACGGGCGGCGGGAGCGGGCAGTACTTC
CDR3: CASSQTGGGSGQYF

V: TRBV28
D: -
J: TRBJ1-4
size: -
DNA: TGTGCCAGCAGTTTCGGTGGGGGCACTAATGAAAAACTGTTTTTT
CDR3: CASSFGGGTNEKLFF

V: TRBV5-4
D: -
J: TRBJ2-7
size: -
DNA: TGTGCCAGCAGCTGGGCCGGGGGAACGTACGAGCAGTACTTC
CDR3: CASSWAGGTYEQYF

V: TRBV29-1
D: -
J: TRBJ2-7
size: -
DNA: TGCAGCGTTGCCGGGACACATCCCTACGAGCAGTACTTC
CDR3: CSVAGTHPYEQYF

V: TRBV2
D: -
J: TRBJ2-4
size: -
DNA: TGTGCCAGCATTTATCAGGGGAACATTCAGTACTTC
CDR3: CASIYQGNIQYF

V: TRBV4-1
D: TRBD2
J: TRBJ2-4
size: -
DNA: TGCGCCAGCAGCCAAGTAGCGGGAGGGCCTATAGCCAAAAACATTCAGTACTTC
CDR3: CASSQVAGGPIAKNIQYF

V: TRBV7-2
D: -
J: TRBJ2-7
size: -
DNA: TGTGCCAGCAGCTTGGGACGATCCTACGAGCAGTACTTC
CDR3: CASSLGRSYEQYF

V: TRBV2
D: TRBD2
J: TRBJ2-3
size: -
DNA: TGTGCCGCCCAAGGACTAGCGGCCCCGGGGGATACGCAGTATTTT
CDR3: CAAQGLAAPGDTQYF

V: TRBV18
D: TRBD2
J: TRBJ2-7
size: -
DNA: TGTGCCAGCTCACCGGAAACTAGCGTACTATCCTACGAGCAGTACTTC
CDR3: CASSPETSVLSYEQYF

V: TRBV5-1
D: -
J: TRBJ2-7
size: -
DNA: TGCGCCAGCAGCTTGGCGGGGAACTCCTACGAGCAGTACTTC
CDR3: CASSLAGNSYEQYF

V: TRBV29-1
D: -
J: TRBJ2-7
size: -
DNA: TGCAGCGTCCGGAACTACGAGCAGTACTTC
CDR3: CSVRNYEQYF

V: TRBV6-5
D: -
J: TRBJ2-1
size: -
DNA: TGTGCCAGCAGACCCCGGAGGGTTAGCGACAATGAGCAGTTCTTC
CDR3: CASRPRRVSDNEQFF

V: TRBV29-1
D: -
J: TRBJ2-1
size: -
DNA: TGCAGCGTCCTCGGGGGGCAGGGGGCCTATGAGCAGTTCTTC
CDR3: CSVLGGQGAYEQFF

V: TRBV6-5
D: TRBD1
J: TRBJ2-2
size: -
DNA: TGTGCCAGCAGTTGGGACAGTTTGAACACCGGGGAGCTGTTTTTT
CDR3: CASSWDSLNTGELFF

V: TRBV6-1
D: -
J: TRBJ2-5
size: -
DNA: TGTGCCAGCAGTGAGGTTAGAACGGGCTCAGAGACCCAGTACTTC
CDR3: CASSEVRTGSETQYF

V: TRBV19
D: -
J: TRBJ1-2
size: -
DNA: TGTGCCAGTAGTATTTTAGGGTATGGCTACACCTTC
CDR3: CASSILGYGYTF

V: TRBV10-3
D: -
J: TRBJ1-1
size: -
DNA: TGTGCCATCAGAAAATTGGGGGAGACTGAAGCTTTCTTT
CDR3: CAIRKLGETEAFF

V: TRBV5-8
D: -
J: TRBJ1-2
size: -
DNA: TGTGCCAGCAGCTCCCTGGGGGGCGGTGGCTACACCTTC
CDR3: CASSSLGGGGYTF

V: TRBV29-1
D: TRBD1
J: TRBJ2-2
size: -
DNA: TGCAGCGCAGGGGGCGGGATCGGGGAGCTGTTTTTT
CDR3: CSAGGGIGELFF

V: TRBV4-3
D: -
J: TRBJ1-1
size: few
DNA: TGCGCCAGCAGCCAAGGACAGCTGGGGACTGAAGCTTTCTTT
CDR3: CASSQGQLGTEAFF

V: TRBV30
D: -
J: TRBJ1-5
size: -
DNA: TGTGCCTGGAGGCCCCCTACCCTCAATCAGCCCCAGCATTTT
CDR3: CAWRPPTLNQPQHF

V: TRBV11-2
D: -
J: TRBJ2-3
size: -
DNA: TGTGCCAGCAGCACACGTCGGGACGGGAGCACAGATACGCAGTATTTT
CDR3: CASSTRRDGSTDTQYF

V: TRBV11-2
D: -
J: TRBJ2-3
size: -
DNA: TGTGCCAGCAGCTTAGATGGACCCGAGGGAACGCAGTATTTT
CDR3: CASSLDGPEGTQYF

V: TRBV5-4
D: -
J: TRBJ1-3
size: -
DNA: TGTGCCAGCAGCTCGAGGACAGCCTCTGGAAACACCATATATTTT
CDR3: CASSSRTASGNTIYF

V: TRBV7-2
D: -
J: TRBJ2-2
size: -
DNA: TGTGCCAGCAGCTCAAGAGCTAGCAACCTTAGGATCGGGGAGCTGTTTTTT
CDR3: CASSSRASNLRIGELFF

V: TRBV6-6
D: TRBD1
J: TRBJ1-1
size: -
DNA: TGTGCCAGCAGTTACGGGAGACAGGGGTGGCGGATCTTT
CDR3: CASSYGRQGWRIF

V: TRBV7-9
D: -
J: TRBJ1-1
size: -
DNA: TGTGCCAGCTATCTCGCGGGTGACACTGAAGCTTTCTTT
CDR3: CASYLAGDTEAFF

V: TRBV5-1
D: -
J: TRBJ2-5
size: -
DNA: TGCGCCAGCAGCTTGTTGGCAGCCAAAGAGACCCAGTACTTC
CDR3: CASSLLAAKETQYF